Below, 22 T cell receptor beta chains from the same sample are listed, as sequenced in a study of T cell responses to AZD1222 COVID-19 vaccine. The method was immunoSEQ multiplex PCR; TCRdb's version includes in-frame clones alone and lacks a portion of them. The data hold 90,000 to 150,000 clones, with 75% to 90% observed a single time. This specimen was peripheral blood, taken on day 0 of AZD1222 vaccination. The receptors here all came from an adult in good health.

The CDR3 nucleotides are TGTGCCAGCAGACAGGGCAATCAGCCCCAGCATTTT. Translating gives CASRQGNQPQHF. The V call is TRBV6-5, the J call TRBJ1-5, with a tentative D call TRBD1 (5 bases). Trimming took 6 bases from V and 2 from J, leaving 5 bases between them. Germline lookup yields CDR1 MNHEY and CDR2 SVGAGI. The CDR3 is 12 residues long.

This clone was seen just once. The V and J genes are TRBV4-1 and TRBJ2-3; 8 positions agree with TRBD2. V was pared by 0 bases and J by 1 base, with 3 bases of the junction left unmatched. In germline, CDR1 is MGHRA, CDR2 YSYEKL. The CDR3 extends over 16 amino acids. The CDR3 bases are TGCGCCAGCAGCCAAGAAAAGCGGGGGCGCACAGATACGCAGTATTTT. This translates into CASSQEKRGRTDTQYF.

CDR3 region: CSLIGGFGTEAFF. The DNA for the CDR3 is TGCAGCCTGATAGGGGGATTTGGCACTGAAGCTTTCTTT. The chain couples TRBV29-1 to TRBJ1-1; a weak D match, TRBD1 (6 bases). Germline CDR1 and CDR2: SQVTM and ANQGSEA. Trimming took 8 bases from V and 4 from J, leaving 17 bases between them. The CDR3 consists of 13 residues.

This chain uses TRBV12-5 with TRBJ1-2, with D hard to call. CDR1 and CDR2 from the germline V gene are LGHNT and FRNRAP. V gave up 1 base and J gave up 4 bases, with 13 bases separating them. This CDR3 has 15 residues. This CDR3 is CASGLGLTRGYGYTF. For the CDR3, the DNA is TGTGCTAGTGGTTTGGGCTTAACCCGGGGCTATGGCTACACCTTC.

CDR3 nucleotide sequence: TGTGCCAGCAGTCAAACTAGCGGGGGGGCCCAAGAGACCCAGTACTTC. It specifies CASSQTSGGAQETQYF. The chain recombines TRBV2 with TRBJ2-5, with 13 bases that match TRBD2. The CDR3 has 16 residues. The trim removed 5 bases at V and 1 base at J, leaving 4 bases unmatched. Germline CDR1 reads SNHLY; CDR2 reads FYNNEI.

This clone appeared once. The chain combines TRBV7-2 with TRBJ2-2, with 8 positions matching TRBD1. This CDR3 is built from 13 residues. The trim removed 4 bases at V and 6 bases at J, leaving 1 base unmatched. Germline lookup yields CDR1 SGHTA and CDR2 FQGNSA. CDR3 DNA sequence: TGTGCCAGCAGCTCACAGGGGGCCGGGGAGCTGTTTTTT. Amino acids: CASSSQGAGELFF. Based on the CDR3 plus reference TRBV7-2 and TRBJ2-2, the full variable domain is GAGVSQSPSNKVTEKGKDVELRCDPISGHTALYWYRQSLGQGLEFLIYFQGNSAPDKSGLPSDRFSAERTGGSVSTLTIQRTQQEDSAVYLCASSSQGAGELFFGEGSRLTVL.

The CDR3 protein is CASSQDTGGARTGELFF. The DNA for the CDR3 is TGTGCCAGCAGCCAAGATACGGGGGGGGCCAGAACCGGGGAGCTGTTTTTT. The chain uses TRBV4-2 and TRBJ2-2; 8 positions agree with TRBD2. Germline assignment: CDR1 LGHNA and CDR2 YNFKEQ. V was clipped by 0 bases and J by 5 bases; unmatched bases: 8. The CDR3 is made up of 17 amino acids.

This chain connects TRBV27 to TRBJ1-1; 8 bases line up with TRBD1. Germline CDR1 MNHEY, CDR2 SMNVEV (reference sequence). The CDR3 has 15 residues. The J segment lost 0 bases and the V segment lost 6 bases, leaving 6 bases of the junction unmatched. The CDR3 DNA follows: TGTGCCAGCAGGCGGGGACAGGTGATGAACACTGAAGCTTTCTTT. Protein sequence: CASRRGQVMNTEAFF.

The chain's CDR3 is CSVESVLDRHYGYTF. DNA of the CDR3: TGCAGCGTTGAGTCTGTTTTGGACAGGCATTATGGCTACACCTTC. The chain links TRBV29-1 to TRBJ1-2; TRBD1 matches at 7 bases. This CDR3 has 15 amino acids. The junction had 12 bases not matched to a gene; V was cut back by 3 bases and J by 5 bases. CDR1 SQVTM and CDR2 ANQGSEA come from the germline V gene.

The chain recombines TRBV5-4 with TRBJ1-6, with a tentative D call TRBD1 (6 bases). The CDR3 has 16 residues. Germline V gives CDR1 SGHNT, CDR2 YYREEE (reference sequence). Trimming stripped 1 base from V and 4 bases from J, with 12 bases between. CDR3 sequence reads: CASSLLGGPYNSPLHF. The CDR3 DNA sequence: TGTGCCAGCAGCTTGTTAGGGGGTCCGTATAATTCACCCCTCCACTTT. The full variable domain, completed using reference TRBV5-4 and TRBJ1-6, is ETGVTQSPTHLIKTRGQQVTLRCSSQSGHNTVSWYQQALGQGPQFIFQYYREEENGRGNFPPRFSGLQFPNYSSELNVNALELDDSALYLCASSLLGGPYNSPLHFGNGTRLTVT.

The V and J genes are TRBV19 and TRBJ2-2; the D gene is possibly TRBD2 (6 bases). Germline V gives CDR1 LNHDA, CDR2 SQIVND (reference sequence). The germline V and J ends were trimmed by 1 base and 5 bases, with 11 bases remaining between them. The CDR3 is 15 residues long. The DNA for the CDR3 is TGTGCCAGTAGTATAGGACCAAGCGGGACCGGGGAGCTGTTTTTT. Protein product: CASSIGPSGTGELFF.

The CDR3 is CASGLGGTGYNSPLHF. CDR3 in DNA: TGTGCCAGCGGCCTAGGGGGGACAGGGTATAATTCACCCCTCCACTTT. This chain links TRBV28 with TRBJ1-6; 9 bases agree with TRBD1. Germline loops: CDR1 MDHEN, CDR2 SYDVKM. The CDR3 runs 16 residues. The V segment lost 8 bases and the J segment 4 bases; nucleotides outside the gene matches: 9.

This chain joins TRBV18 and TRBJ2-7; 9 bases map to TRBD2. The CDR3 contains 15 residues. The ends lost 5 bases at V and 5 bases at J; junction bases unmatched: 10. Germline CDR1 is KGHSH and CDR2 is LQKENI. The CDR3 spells CASSYSRGGVHEQYF. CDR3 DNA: TGTGCCAGCTCATATTCTCGCGGGGGGGTACACGAGCAGTACTTC.

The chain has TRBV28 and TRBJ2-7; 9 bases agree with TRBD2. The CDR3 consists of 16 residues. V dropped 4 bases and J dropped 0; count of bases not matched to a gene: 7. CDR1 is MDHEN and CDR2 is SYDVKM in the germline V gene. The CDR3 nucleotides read TGTGCCAGCAGTTCCCAGAGGCGGGGGGGCTCCTACGAGCAGTACTTC. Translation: CASSSQRRGGSYEQYF.

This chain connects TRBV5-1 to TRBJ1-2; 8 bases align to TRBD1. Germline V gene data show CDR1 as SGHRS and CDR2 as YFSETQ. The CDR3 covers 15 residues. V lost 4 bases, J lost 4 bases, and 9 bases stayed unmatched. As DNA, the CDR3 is TGCGCCAGCAGCAACCCAGGGGGCAGTAGCTATGGCTACACCTTC. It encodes CASSNPGGSSYGYTF.

The CDR3 is CASSHDRVSNQPQHF. In nucleotides, the CDR3 is TGTGCCAGCAGCCATGACAGGGTTAGCAATCAGCCCCAGCATTTT. This rearrangement joins TRBV28 to TRBJ1-5, with TRBD1 identical over 7 bases. The CDR3 sequence is 15 residues long. V lost 6 bases and J lost 0; bases outside the gene matches: 5. Germline-derived CDR1 and CDR2 are MDHEN and SYDVKM.

The CDR3 sequence is CSVDLQGEAFF. The CDR3 nucleotides are TGCAGCGTTGATCTTCAGGGAGAAGCTTTCTTT. V and J are TRBV29-1 and TRBJ1-1, with a weak D call TRBD1 (5 bases). The CDR3 has 11 amino acids. Germline V CDR1 and CDR2: SQVTM, ANQGSEA. The germline V and J ends were trimmed by 3 bases and 8 bases, with 10 bases remaining between them.

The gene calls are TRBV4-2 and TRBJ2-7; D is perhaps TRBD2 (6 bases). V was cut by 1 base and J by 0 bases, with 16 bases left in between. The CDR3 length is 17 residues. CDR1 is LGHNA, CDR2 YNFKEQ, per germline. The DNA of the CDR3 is TGTGCCAGCAGCCAAGTTTTGCGGGACCCTAGCTCCTACGAGCAGTACTTC. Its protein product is CASSQVLRDPSSYEQYF.

CDR3: CASRPTSGSYEQYF. The CDR3 coding sequence is TGTGCCAGCAGGCCGACTAGCGGATCCTACGAGCAGTACTTC. The genes are TRBV7-9 and TRBJ2-7; 9 nucleotides match TRBD2. The CDR3 sequence is 14 residues long. Germline loops: CDR1 SEHNR, CDR2 FQNEAQ (reference sequence). The J segment lost 1 base and the V segment lost 6 bases, leaving 4 bases of the junction unmatched.

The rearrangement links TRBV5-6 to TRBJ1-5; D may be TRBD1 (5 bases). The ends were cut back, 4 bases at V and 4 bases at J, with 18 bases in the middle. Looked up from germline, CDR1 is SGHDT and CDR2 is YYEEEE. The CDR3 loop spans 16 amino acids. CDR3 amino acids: CASSPAGRGANQPQHF. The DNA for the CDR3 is TGTGCCAGCAGCCCGGCGGGCCGGGGCGCGAATCAGCCCCAGCATTTT.

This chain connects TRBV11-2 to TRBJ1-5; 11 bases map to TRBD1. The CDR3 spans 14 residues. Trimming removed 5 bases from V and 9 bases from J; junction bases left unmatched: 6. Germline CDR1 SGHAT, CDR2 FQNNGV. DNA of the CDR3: TGTGCCAGCAGCCGGGACAGGGGGATTGGGCCCCAGCATTTT. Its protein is CASSRDRGIGPQHF.

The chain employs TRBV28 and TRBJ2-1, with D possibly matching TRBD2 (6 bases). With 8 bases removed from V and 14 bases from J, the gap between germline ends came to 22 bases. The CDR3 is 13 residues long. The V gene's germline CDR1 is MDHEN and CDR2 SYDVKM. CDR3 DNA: TGTGCCAGCGGGGGGACGGATCGGCGGGAAAAGTTCTTC. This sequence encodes CASGGTDRREKFF.